The sequence of this TCR beta chain was determined in a study of blood T cell repertoires in COVID-19. Germline V gives CDR1 SGDLS, CDR2 YYNGEE. The V gene end was trimmed by 2 bases and the J gene end by 9 bases; junction bases not matched to a gene: 11. CDR3 length: 15 residues. The protocol was immunoSEQ multiplex PCR, while the TCRdb copy is restricted to in-frame clones and leaves out a portion. Found here are some 300,000 clones, 85% to 95% of them singletons; the top ten hold roughly 3.9%. Specimen: PBMCs or T cells enriched from blood (not recorded which). This TCR derives from a woman aged 25 to 45 who had been exposed to COVID-19. The gene calls are TRBV9 and TRBJ2-1; TRBD2 aligns across 7 bases. CDR3 amino acids: CASSVGGRYAAEQFF. The CDR3, as DNA: TGTGCCAGCAGCGTCGGGGGGAGATATGCCGCTGAGCAGTTCTTC. The whole variable domain, remainder taken from reference TRBV9 and TRBJ2-1, is DSGVTQTPKHLITATGQRVTLRCSPRSGDLSVYWYQQSLDQGLQFLIQYYNGEERAKGNILERFSAQQFPDLHSELNLSSLELGDSALYFCASSVGGRYAAEQFFGPGTRLTVL.